This TCR beta chain was profiled in a study of cytomegalovirus exposure and HLA in healthy donors. Broader study findings: Fewer N-insertions (relative to the roughly 660-donor mean) were reportedly seen in an Asian-associated ancestry cluster in a later analysis.

Remarks on this clone: The target antigen is unknown.

The PCR made use of 60 Vbeta and 13 Jbeta primers. Sequencing used immunoSEQ multiplex PCR; TCRdb keeps in-frame clones, though not all of them. The table shows about 210,000 clones, with about four fifths occurring only once. V lost 1 base and J lost 2; bases outside the gene matches: 2. Germline CDR1 and CDR2: SGHVS and FQNEAQ. The CDR3 sequence is 15 residues long. The sequencing sample was made of PBMCs. The TCR sequence derives from a man aged 35 to 55 in good health and CMV-seropositive. This rearrangement joins TRBV7-8 to TRBJ2-7, with 10 bases lining up with TRBD2. In DNA, the CDR3 is TGTGCCAGCAGCTTAGGGACTAGCGGTACCTACGAGCAGTACTTC. As protein: CASSLGTSGTYEQYF.